One sample yielded the 15 T cell receptor beta chains listed below, sequenced in a study of regulatory T cells in long-lasting Graves disease. Stated time point: newly diagnosed GD, antithyroid drugs for less than 3 months. The TCR library used RNA extracted from PBMCs. Libraries of TCR beta came from iRepertoire HTBI primers plus Arm-PCR of CDR3 regions. Each CDR3 protein gets one entry after TCRdb re-called the multiplex PCR reads with MiXCR. The sample holds over 300,000 distinct CDR3 sequences, around 16% seen once. The sequencing here drew on peripheral blood mononuclear cells (PBMCs), taken at new diagnosis, from a patient treated with antithyroid drugs. These receptors were taken from a female donor with Graves disease.

This clonotype was recorded many times. The chain joins TRBV28 to TRBJ2-1; D might be TRBD2 (5 bases). CDR1 and CDR2 from the germline V gene are MDHEN and SYDVKM. This CDR3 has 14 amino acids. V gave up 7 bases and J gave up 3 bases, with 13 bases separating them. CDR3 loop: CASNPRTDYNEQFF. The DNA for the CDR3 is TGTGCCAGCAATCCCAGGACTGACTACAATGAGCAGTTCTTC.

Many counts were recorded for this clonotype. This sequence joins TRBV20-1 and TRBJ1-1; 7 nucleotides line up with TRBD1. Germline assignment: CDR1 DFQATT and CDR2 SNEGSKA (reference sequence). Unmatched junction bases numbered 8, after V lost 4 bases and J lost 6 bases. The CDR3 is 13 residues long. The CDR3 coding sequence is TGCAGTGCTACGACAGGGTACTACCCTGAAGCTTTCTTT. Its protein is CSATTGYYPEAFF.

This clonotype turned up a few times. CDR3 bases: TGTGCCGGGGGGGGACAGGGAGACTATAATTCACCCCTCCACTTT. Translating it yields CAGGGQGDYNSPLHF. The V gene is TRBV7-2, the J gene TRBJ1-6, with 9 bases matching TRBD1. The CDR3 spans 15 residues. V lost 11 bases, J lost 3 bases, and 8 bases stayed unmatched. Germline CDR1 and CDR2: SGHTA and FQGNSA.

This clonotype was recorded at least ten times. J is TRBJ1-4 and V is TRBV27; no definite D call. The V gene lost 0 bases and the J gene lost 7 bases, with 12 bases spanning the gap. This CDR3 contains 15 residues. The germline V gene encodes CDR1 MNHEY and CDR2 SMNVEV (reference sequence). The CDR3 nucleotides read TGTGCCAGCAGTTTATCGTGGGGATGGGGTGAAAAACTGTTTTTT. Its protein product is CASSLSWGWGEKLFF.

The table lists this clonotype with many counts. The chain links TRBV20-1 to TRBJ1-2; 8 bases agree with TRBD1. CDR3 length: 13 residues. Germline trimming cut 6 bases from V and 4 bases from J; bases unmatched to any gene: 7. Germline lookup yields CDR1 DFQATT and CDR2 SNEGSKA (reference sequence). CDR3: CSAPTGVGYGYTF. In nucleotides, the CDR3 is TGCAGTGCCCCGACAGGGGTGGGCTATGGCTACACCTTC.

This clonotype was found many times. The rearrangement uses TRBV30 and TRBJ2-1, with D maybe TRBD2 (6 bases). The length of the CDR3 is 13 residues. Trimming removed 7 bases at V and 5 bases at J, with 15 bases between. The germline CDR1 and CDR2 sequences are GTSNPN and SVGIG (reference sequence). CDR3 protein: CASAAGGNNEQFF. DNA of the CDR3: TGTGCCTCCGCGGCCGGCGGGAACAATGAGCAGTTCTTC.

This sequence joins TRBV14 and TRBJ2-7; no definite D call. The V end lost 1 base, the J end lost 6 bases, and 4 bases lay between the germline ends. Germline V CDR1 and CDR2: SGHDN, FVKESK. This CDR3 contains 11 residues. CDR3 in amino acids: CASSQVSEQYF. DNA of the CDR3: TGTGCCAGCAGCCAAGTCTCCGAGCAGTACTTC.

Turning to this clonotype: Since a much larger clone is just one base distant, this may be a read error. The chain joins TRBV28 to TRBJ2-7; D might be TRBD2 (5 bases). Between the trimmed V and J ends, which lost 2 bases and 3 bases, there was a span of 11 bases. Germline V lookup: CDR1 MDHEN, CDR2 SYDVKM. The CDR3 consists of 14 residues. CDR3 region: CASSLGWEFYEQYF. DNA for the CDR3: TGTGCCAGCAGTTTAGGCTGGGAGTTCTACGAGCAGTACTTC.

CDR3 bases: TGTGCCAGCGGCGCGAGAGTAGGGAACACCGGGGAGCTGTTTTTT. Its protein is CASGARVGNTGELFF. The chain recombines TRBV9 with TRBJ2-2; unclear D gene. From germline, CDR1 is SGDLS and CDR2 YYNGEE. Between the trimmed V and J ends, which lost 7 bases and 1 base, there was a span of 14 bases. This CDR3 has 15 amino acids.

There are many counts of this clonotype. The genes are TRBV7-8 and TRBJ2-1; no reliable D call. The CDR3 extends over 16 amino acids. V was trimmed by 4 bases and J by 4 bases, leaving 17 bases between them. CDR1 SGHVS and CDR2 FQNEAQ come from the germline V gene. This CDR3 reads CASSSTIGGRYNEQFF. The CDR3 DNA sequence: TGTGCCAGCAGCTCGACCATTGGCGGTAGATACAATGAGCAGTTCTTC.

This clonotype was seen repeatedly, ten times or more. The chain uses TRBV27 and TRBJ2-5; tentatively, D is TRBD2 (6 bases). Trimming took 11 bases from V and 4 from J, leaving 17 bases between them. The germline gives CDR1 MNHEY, CDR2 SMNVEV (reference sequence). The CDR3 sequence is 13 residues long. CDR3 sequence reads: CASRPGDGETQYF. DNA of the CDR3: TGTGCCTCGCGCCCGGGGGACGGAGAGACCCAGTACTTC.

In its sample, this clonotype was seen a few times. The germline gene is not matched at one end of the junction; a read error may be the cause. This chain links TRBV20-1 with TRBJ1-5, with TRBD1 matching over 9 bases. Germline loops: CDR1 DFQATT, CDR2 SNEGSKA (reference sequence). The CDR3 contains 12 residues. In DNA, the CDR3 is TGCAGTGGAGGGACAGGGAATCAGCCCCACCATTTT. Translating gives CSGGTGNQPHHF.

This clonotype was seen only a few times. The V gene is TRBV5-5, the J gene TRBJ1-1; D gene uncertain. The CDR3 totals 13 residues. V shed 4 bases and J shed 6 bases, with 13 bases lying between them. Germline CDR1 reads SGHKS; CDR2 reads YYEKEE (reference sequence). CDR3: CASSPEPAPEAFF. Here the CDR3 DNA reads TGTGCCAGCAGCCCAGAACCTGCACCTGAAGCTTTCTTT. The complete variable domain, with remaining parts taken from reference TRBV5-5 and TRBJ1-1, reads DAGVTQSPTHLIKTRGQQVTLRCSPISGHKSVSWYQQVLGQGPQFIFQYYEKEERGRGNFPDRFSARQFPNYSSELNVNALLLGDSALYLCASSPEPAPEAFFGQGTRLTVV.

This clonotype came up many times. The V call is TRBV28, the J call TRBJ1-1; TRBD1 agrees at 7 bases. In germline, CDR1 is MDHEN, CDR2 SYDVKM. The V and J ends lost 3 bases and 1 base, in that order; junction bases with no gene match: 5. This CDR3 has 15 residues. The CDR3 reads CASSLRGRGNTEAFF. The CDR3, as DNA: TGTGCCAGCAGTTTGAGGGGGCGGGGGAACACTGAAGCTTTCTTT.

This chain connects TRBV19 to TRBJ1-6; D might be TRBD1 (5 bases). Germline V gene sequence: CDR1 LNHDA, CDR2 SQIVND (reference sequence). The V end lost 5 bases, the J end lost 9 bases, and 14 bases lay between the germline ends. The CDR3 contains 14 residues. DNA of the CDR3: TGTGCCAGTAGTCTCGGCAGGGTGGGTTCACCCCTCCACTTT. Its translation is CASSLGRVGSPLHF. The complete variable domain, with remaining parts taken from reference TRBV19 and TRBJ1-6, reads DGGITQSPKYLFRKEGQNVTLSCEQNLNHDAMYWYRQDPGQGLRLIYYSQIVNDFQKGDIAEGYSVSREKKESFPLTVTSAQKNPTAFYLCASSLGRVGSPLHFGNGTRLTVT.